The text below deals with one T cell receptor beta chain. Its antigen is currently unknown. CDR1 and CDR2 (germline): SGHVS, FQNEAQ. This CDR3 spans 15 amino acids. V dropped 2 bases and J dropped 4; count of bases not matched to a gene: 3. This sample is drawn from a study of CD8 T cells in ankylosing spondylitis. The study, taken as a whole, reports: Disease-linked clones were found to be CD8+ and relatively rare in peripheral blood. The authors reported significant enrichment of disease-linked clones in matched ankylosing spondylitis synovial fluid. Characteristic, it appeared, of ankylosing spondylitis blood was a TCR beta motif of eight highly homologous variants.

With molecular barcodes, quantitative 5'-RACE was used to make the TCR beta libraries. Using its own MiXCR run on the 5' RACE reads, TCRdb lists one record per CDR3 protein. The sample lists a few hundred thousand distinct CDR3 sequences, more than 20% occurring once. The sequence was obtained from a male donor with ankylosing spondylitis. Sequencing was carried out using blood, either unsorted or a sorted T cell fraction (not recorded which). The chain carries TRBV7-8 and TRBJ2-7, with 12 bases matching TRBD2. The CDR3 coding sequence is TGTGCCAGCAGCTTACGGACTAGCGGGGAATACGAGCAGTACTTC. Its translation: CASSLRTSGEYEQYF.